The 4 T cell receptor beta chains below all came from one sample that was sequenced in a study of CD8 T cells in ankylosing spondylitis. TCRdb recomputed calls from the 5' RACE reads with MiXCR, one row per CDR3 protein. Among roughly 440,000 distinct CDR3 sequences listed, about 15% were seen once. The study's findings and limits: In ankylosing spondylitis blood, a motif of seven or eight highly homologous TCR beta variants appeared characteristic.

Their antigens are not known. Sequencing was done on a sample of blood, either unsorted or a sorted T cell fraction (not recorded which). The receptors stem from a male donor with ankylosing spondylitis.

The table lists this clonotype with a few counts. The V call is TRBV7-2, the J call TRBJ1-5; weak D call: TRBD1 (5 bases). This CDR3 has 20 residues. The V and J ends lost 5 bases and 0 bases respectively, with 26 bases between them. Germline CDR1 SGHTA, CDR2 FQGNSA. The CDR3 DNA is TGTGCCAGCAGCCCCCCGATCGGACACAATAACAGATATAGCAATCAGCCCCAGCATTTT. It translates to CASSPPIGHNNRYSNQPQHF.

This clonotype was counted a few times. The chain has TRBV28 and TRBJ2-7; 7 nucleotides align to TRBD2. The trim removed 6 bases at V and 4 bases at J, leaving 15 bases unmatched. The CDR3 runs to 16 residues. Germline loops: CDR1 MDHEN, CDR2 SYDVKM. This CDR3 reads CASRRSGGTGGYEQYF. CDR3 bases: TGTGCCAGCAGACGTTCGGGCGGGACGGGGGGTTACGAGCAGTACTTC.

The chain couples TRBV24-1 to TRBJ2-5; 8 bases agree with TRBD2. Germline V CDR1 and CDR2: KGHDR, SFDVKD. J gave up 5 bases and V 4 bases, and 14 bases lay outside the gene matches. This CDR3 comprises 17 residues. The CDR3 loop is CATSDRSGGDARETQYF. The CDR3 coding sequence is TGTGCCACCAGTGACCGGAGCGGGGGAGACGCTAGGGAGACCCAGTACTTC.

This clonotype was seen more than once but under ten times. The rearrangement uses TRBV20-1 and TRBJ2-6; 9 nucleotides match TRBD2. The CDR3 runs to 18 residues. The V segment lost 0 bases and the J segment 1 base; nucleotides outside the gene matches: 7. CDR1 and CDR2 (germline): DFQATT, SNEGSKA (reference sequence). For the CDR3, the DNA is TGCAGTGCTAGAGATGGGGGTAGCGGGAGTTCTGGGGCCAACGTCCTGACTTTC. Translated, it gives CSARDGGSGSSGANVLTF.